This T cell receptor (beta chain) was captured by sequencing in a study of cytomegalovirus exposure and HLA in healthy donors. Study-level background: In a previous analysis, more than 90 million unique TCR beta sequences were found from about 179 million T cells.

Study results and caveats: Sequencing probably produced one cluster of sequence variants that were highly shared. Later analysis demonstrated an association between a missense DCLRE1C variant and TCR beta V- and J-gene trimming.

With respect to this clone: Its cognate antigen is unknown.

The PCR ran on 60 Vbeta and 13 Jbeta primers. Data came from immunoSEQ multiplex PCR; TCRdb stores just in-frame clones and leaves some out. The data show more than 150,000 clones, around 76% seen once. This CDR3 region has 16 residues. V lost 4 bases to trimming and J lost 6 bases; unmatched junction nucleotides: 12. Per the germline V gene, CDR1 is MNHEY and CDR2 is SMNVEV (reference sequence). This chain joins TRBV27 and TRBJ2-3; 8 bases map to TRBD2. Sequencing was carried out using PBMCs. The sequence was obtained from a middle-aged man in good health and CMV-seronegative. The chain's CDR3 is CASSSLGAGDRDTQYF. CDR3 nucleotides: TGTGCCAGCAGTTCTCTCGGAGCGGGGGATAGGGATACGCAGTATTTT.